What follows are 25 T cell receptor beta chains derived from one specimen sequenced in a study of identical twins. MiXCR, applied by TCRdb to the 5' RACE reads, yields one record per CDR3 protein. Here the sample spans hundreds of thousands of distinct CDR3 sequences, less than 7% being singletons. The sequenced sample consisted of naive T cells sorted from blood. These receptors were obtained from a man in his late teens or twenties in good health.

In its sample, this clonotype was seen many times. CDR3 in DNA: TGTGCCAGCAGCCCCGGGACAGGGGTGACGTACGTC. It yields the protein CASSPGTGVTYV. The rearrangement uses TRBV11-2 and TRBJ2-7; 10 nucleotides agree with TRBD1. This CDR3 has 12 residues. Germline CDR1 reads SGHAT; CDR2 reads FQNNGV. The V segment lost 5 bases and the J segment 12 bases; nucleotides outside the gene matches: 7.

The rearrangement uses TRBV7-2 and TRBJ2-4; possible D gene TRBD2, 5 bases. CDR1 is SGHTA and CDR2 is FQGNSA in the germline V gene. The CDR3 has 17 amino acids. With 0 bases removed from V and 0 bases from J, the gap between germline ends came to 12 bases. This chain's CDR3 is CASSLATADLAKNIQYF. The CDR3 DNA sequence: TGTGCCAGCAGCTTAGCCACAGCGGATCTAGCCAAAAACATTCAGTACTTC.

J is TRBJ2-1 and V is TRBV4-3; D uncertain. CDR3 size: 14 residues. Trimming removed 2 bases at V and 0 bases at J, with 5 bases between. Germline V gives CDR1 LGHNA, CDR2 YSLEER. In nucleotides, the CDR3 is TGCGCCAGCAGCCAATACGTCTCCTACAATGAGCAGTTCTTC. The encoded protein is CASSQYVSYNEQFF.

This clonotype was seen repeatedly, ten times or more. This chain uses TRBV6-2 or TRBV6-3 with TRBJ2-1; 7 bases are shared with TRBD1. Germline V lookup: CDR1 MNHEY, CDR2 SVGEGT. The CDR3 is made up of 15 amino acids. V was pared by 2 bases and J by 7 bases, with 8 bases of the junction left unmatched. The CDR3 DNA sequence: TGTGCCAGCAGTTACAGGCAGGGGGATTGGAATGAGCAGTTCTTC. Protein product: CASSYRQGDWNEQFF.

This clonotype occurred a few times. The chain couples TRBV4-2 to TRBJ1-5, with D possibly being TRBD1 (5 bases). This CDR3 comprises 13 residues. In germline, CDR1 is LGHNA, CDR2 YNFKEQ. With 3 bases removed from V and 5 bases from J, the gap between germline ends came to 8 bases. CDR3 residues: CASSQGDDQPQHF. CDR3 nucleotides: TGTGCCAGCAGCCAGGGGGACGATCAGCCCCAGCATTTT.

This clonotype turned up a few times. The chain carries TRBV12-3 or TRBV12-4 and TRBJ1-2; 7 nucleotides align to TRBD1. The CDR3 totals 14 residues. The ends lost 5 bases at V and 4 bases at J; junction bases unmatched: 7. The CDR3 sequence: CASSPKTGIYGYTF. CDR3 nucleotides: TGTGCCAGCAGTCCTAAGACAGGGATCTATGGCTACACCTTC.

In this sample, this clonotype turned up many times. This chain joins TRBV29-1 and TRBJ2-1, with D perhaps matching TRBD2 (5 bases). V gave up 6 bases and J gave up 8 bases, with 11 bases separating them. Germline V gene lookup returns CDR1 SQVTM and CDR2 ANQGSEA. CDR3 length: 11 amino acids. This chain's CDR3 is CSVRLQHEQFF. CDR3 DNA sequence: TGCAGCGTGCGACTACAACATGAGCAGTTCTTC.

This clonotype was seen repeatedly, ten times or more. For the CDR3, the DNA is TGCTGCGCTGAGGGACTAGCGGGAAGTGAGCAGTTCTTC. This translates into CCAEGLAGSEQFF. The chain combines TRBV29-1 with TRBJ2-1; TRBD2 matches 13 bases. This CDR3 contains 13 residues. Germline CDR1 SQVTM, CDR2 ANQGSEA.

This clonotype was counted at least ten times. The chain uses TRBV9 and TRBJ2-7, with no clear D. Germline CDR1 reads SGDLS; CDR2 reads YYNGEE. Trimming removed 0 bases at V and 1 base at J, with 8 bases between. The CDR3 runs 14 residues. This CDR3 reads CASSVADASYEQYF. The CDR3 nucleotides are TGTGCCAGCAGCGTAGCAGACGCTTCCTACGAGCAGTACTTC. Full variable domain (missing parts from reference TRBV9 and TRBJ2-7): DSGVTQTPKHLITATGQRVTLRCSPRSGDLSVYWYQQSLDQGLQFLIQYYNGEERAKGNILERFSAQQFPDLHSELNLSSLELGDSALYFCASSVADASYEQYFGPGTRLTVT.

This clonotype was detected ten times or more. The genes are TRBV29-1 and TRBJ2-2; the D call may be TRBD1 or TRBD2 (5 bases each). This CDR3 comprises 13 residues. Trimming shortened V by 5 bases and J by 8 bases, and 15 bases separated the two germline ends. The germline CDR1 and CDR2 sequences are SQVTM and ANQGSEA. As DNA, the CDR3 is TGCAGCGTTACTAGGACATCTACGGGGGAGCTGTTTTTT. Protein: CSVTRTSTGELFF.

The chain carries TRBV6-1 and TRBJ2-1; TRBD2 agrees at 12 bases. J was trimmed by 6 bases and V by 4 bases; bases with no gene match: 7. Germline V gene data show CDR1 as MNHNS and CDR2 as SASEGT. The CDR3 totals 16 residues. CDR3 loop: CASSGLAGVKGNEQFF. The CDR3, as DNA: TGTGCCAGCAGTGGACTAGCGGGAGTGAAAGGCAATGAGCAGTTCTTC.

This clonotype was seen many times. The chain is built from TRBV12-3 or TRBV12-4 and TRBJ2-5, with 8 positions matching TRBD2. The V segment lost 8 bases and the J segment 3 bases; nucleotides outside the gene matches: 20. CDR3 size: 18 residues. In DNA, the CDR3 is TGTGCCAGCTCCGGTGGAATTGCGGGGGGAGGAGGGGAAGAGACCCAGTACTTC. Translating it yields CASSGGIAGGGGEETQYF.

This chain joins TRBV3-1 and TRBJ2-2; a possible D gene is TRBD2 (6 bases). CDR3 length: 17 residues. Germline lookup yields CDR1 LGHDT and CDR2 YNNKEL (reference sequence). The V end was cut by 1 base, the J end by 5 bases, with 17 bases between. The DNA for the CDR3 is TGTGCCAGCAGCCAAGCTGTGGGGGGAGGATGGACCGGGGAGCTGTTTTTT. Translating it yields CASSQAVGGGWTGELFF.

This clonotype has only a few counts. At one end, the junction sequence differs from germline, possibly due to a read error. This rearrangement joins TRBV27 to TRBJ1-5; TRBD1 might be the D (5 bases). Germline CDR1 is MNHEY and CDR2 is SMNVEV (reference sequence). CDR3 length: 14 amino acids. CDR3 sequence (DNA): TGTGCCAGCAGTTTAGGCCAGGGCTATCAGCCCCAGCAATTT. The encoded protein is CASSLGQGYQPQQF.

In its sample, this clonotype was seen many times. The chain is built from TRBV5-4 and TRBJ1-4; D remains unclear. CDR1 SGHNT and CDR2 YYREEE come from the germline V gene (reference sequence). V lost 3 bases and J 0 bases, leaving 12 bases between the germline ends. The CDR3 has 16 residues. As DNA, the CDR3 is TGTGCCAGCAGCTCAACACCCATTTCAACTAATGAAAAACTGTTTTTT. Its protein is CASSSTPISTNEKLFF. The full variable domain, its missing parts supplied by reference TRBV5-4 and TRBJ1-4, is ETGVTQSPTHLIKTRGQQVTLRCSSQSGHNTVSWYQQALGQGPQFIFQYYREEENGRGNFPPRFSGLQFPNYSSELNVNALELDDSALYLCASSSTPISTNEKLFFGSGTQLSVL.

This clonotype occurred a few times. This sequence joins TRBV18 and TRBJ1-6, with 7 bases aligning to TRBD1. The CDR3 loop spans 15 amino acids. The junction had 9 bases not matched to a gene; V was cut back by 6 bases and J by 7 bases. Per the germline V gene, CDR1 is KGHSH and CDR2 is LQKENI. CDR3 protein: CASSPGRGLNSPLHF. CDR3 coding DNA: TGTGCCAGCTCGCCCGGGAGGGGGCTGAATTCACCCCTCCACTTT.

This clonotype was seen many times. This rearrangement joins TRBV7-8 to TRBJ2-4; either TRBD1 or TRBD2 may supply D (5 bases each). V lost 2 bases and J lost 1, with 21 bases in between. CDR3 length: 19 residues. In germline, CDR1 is SGHVS, CDR2 FQNEAQ. As DNA, the CDR3 is TGTGCCAGCAGCTTAAGCGGTTATTTGGTTGGGGGTGCCAAAAACATTCAGTACTTC. Translation: CASSLSGYLVGGAKNIQYF.

The chain carries TRBV4-3 and TRBJ2-3; TRBD1 matches 11 bases. Germline loops: CDR1 LGHNA, CDR2 YSLEER. J was trimmed by 6 bases and V by 0 bases; bases with no gene match: 8. CDR3 length: 17 amino acids. DNA of the CDR3: TGCGCCAGCAGCCAAGATGTTGGGACAGGGGGATTGGATACGCAGTATTTT. This translates into CASSQDVGTGGLDTQYF.

This clonotype was counted ten times or more. V gene TRBV6-1 combines with J gene TRBJ2-2; D might be TRBD1 (6 bases). The CDR3 loop spans 15 amino acids. Per the germline V gene, CDR1 is MNHNS and CDR2 is SASEGT. V was cut by 5 bases and J by 0 bases, with 10 bases left in between. Here the CDR3 DNA reads TGTGCCAGCAGTCGAAACAGGGCGAACACCGGGGAGCTGTTTTTT. This encodes CASSRNRANTGELFF.

This clonotype appeared a few times. This chain joins TRBV6-5 and TRBJ2-6, with 8 bases aligning to TRBD2. The germline V gene encodes CDR1 MNHEY and CDR2 SVGAGI. Trimming at V came to 4 bases and at J to 4 bases, leaving 3 bases not matched to a gene. The CDR3 is made up of 15 amino acids. CDR3: CASSSAGGGANVLTF. The CDR3 DNA is TGTGCCAGCAGTTCTGCGGGGGGCGGGGCCAACGTCCTGACTTTC.

The J gene is TRBJ2-3, the V gene TRBV20-1, with no clear D. CDR3 length: 14 amino acids. Germline CDR1 DFQATT, CDR2 SNEGSKA (reference sequence). The V end was cut by 8 bases, the J end by 5 bases, with 20 bases between. CDR3 in amino acids: CSKTSAPRVDTQYF. CDR3 bases: TGCAGTAAAACCTCGGCCCCCCGGGTAGATACGCAGTATTTT.

This clonotype has more than one count but fewer than ten. DNA of the CDR3: TGCGCCAGCAGCTTGGAGGCAGGAATAGCTGGCTACACCTTC. Amino acid sequence: CASSLEAGIAGYTF. The chain joins TRBV5-1 to TRBJ1-2; no firm D call. CDR1 SGHRS and CDR2 YFSETQ come from the germline V gene. The CDR3 extends over 14 amino acids. V lost 0 bases and J lost 7, with 13 bases in between.

The J gene is TRBJ2-2, the V gene TRBV28; 7 bases line up with TRBD2. The CDR3 covers 16 residues. The V and J ends lost 5 bases and 0 bases, in that order; junction bases with no gene match: 6. CDR1 and CDR2 (germline): MDHEN, SYDVKM. The CDR3 DNA follows: TGTGCCAGCAGTCTTCCAGCGGGATCGAACACCGGGGAGCTGTTTTTT. It translates to CASSLPAGSNTGELFF.

Worth noting for this clonotype: One base away lies a much larger clone, so this may be a sequencing read error. CDR3 nucleotides: TGTGCCTGCAGTGAAGCGCGTGGAGCGGGTGCAGATACGCAGTATTTT. Translating gives CACSEARGAGADTQYF. The rearrangement links TRBV6-1 to TRBJ2-3; the D gene is possibly TRBD2 (6 bases). The CDR3 is made up of 16 amino acids. CDR1 and CDR2 (germline): MNHNS, SASEGT.

Ten or more counts support this clonotype. The chain is built from TRBV7-2 and TRBJ2-7; TRBD1 agrees at 8 bases. J was trimmed by 3 bases and V by 5 bases; bases with no gene match: 9. The CDR3 is 15 residues long. Looked up from germline, CDR1 is SGHTA and CDR2 is FQGNSA. CDR3 sequence reads: CASSLSGQGYYEQYF. Written as DNA, the CDR3 is TGTGCCAGCAGCCTTTCTGGACAGGGTTACTACGAGCAGTACTTC.